This TCR beta chain was sequenced during a study of control samples from healthy donors and cancer patients. Only in-frame clones appear in the TCRdb table, and some are missing; sequencing was by immunoSEQ multiplex PCR. The sample records 210,000 or so clones, roughly nine tenths being singletons. The V segment lost 4 bases and the J segment 3 bases; nucleotides outside the gene matches: 3. The CDR3 is 13 residues long. Per the germline V gene, CDR1 is LGHDT and CDR2 is YNNKEL (reference sequence). Material for sequencing was blood. The receptor was isolated from a young man in good health. The chain is built from TRBV3-1 (or the pseudogene TRBV3-2) and TRBJ2-7; 7 nucleotides agree with TRBD2. Written as DNA, the CDR3 is TGTGCCAGCAGCCGGACTAGAGGCTACGAGCAGTACTTC. Its translation is CASSRTRGYEQYF.